This T cell receptor (beta chain) was captured by sequencing in a study of cytomegalovirus exposure and HLA in healthy donors. The primer mix had 60 Vbeta and 13 Jbeta primers. Assay: immunoSEQ multiplex PCR; the TCRdb copy retains only in-frame clones and omits some. The sample records approximately 160,000 clones, 65% to 70% being singletons. The sequence derives from a woman aged 18-29 years in good health and CMV-seropositive. The source material was PBMCs.

The DNA of the CDR3 is TGTGCCAGCAGTTACATGGACAATGAGCAGTTCTTC. It codes for CASSYMDNEQFF. This chain uses TRBV11-2 with TRBJ2-1; D is uncertain. The germline V and J ends were trimmed by 6 bases and 5 bases, with 8 bases remaining between them. CDR3 length: 12 amino acids. CDR1 is SGHAT, CDR2 FQNNGV, per germline.